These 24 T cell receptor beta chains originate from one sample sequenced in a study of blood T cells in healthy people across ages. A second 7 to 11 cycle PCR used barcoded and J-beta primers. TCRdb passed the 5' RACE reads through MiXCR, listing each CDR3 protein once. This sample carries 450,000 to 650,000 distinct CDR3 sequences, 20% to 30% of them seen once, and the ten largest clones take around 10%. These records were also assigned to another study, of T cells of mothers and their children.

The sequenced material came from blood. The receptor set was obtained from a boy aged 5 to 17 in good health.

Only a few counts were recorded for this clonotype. CDR3 nucleotide sequence: TGTGCTAGTGGCCAGATAGCGGGGGGACTCTACAATGAGCAGTTCTTC. It is translated as CASGQIAGGLYNEQFF. This chain links TRBV12-5 with TRBJ2-5, with 10 nucleotides matching TRBD2. TRBJ2-1 explains the end of the DNA better; the J call may be wrong. The CDR3 sequence is 16 residues long. Looked up from germline, CDR1 is LGHNT and CDR2 is FRNRAP.

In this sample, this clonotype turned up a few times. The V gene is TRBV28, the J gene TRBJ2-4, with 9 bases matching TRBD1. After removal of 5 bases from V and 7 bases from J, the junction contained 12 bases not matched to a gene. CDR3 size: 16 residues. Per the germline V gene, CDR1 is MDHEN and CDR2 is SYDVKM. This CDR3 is CASSPRTGGIGNIQYF. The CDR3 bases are TGTGCCAGCAGTCCCCGAACAGGGGGCATAGGGAACATTCAGTACTTC.

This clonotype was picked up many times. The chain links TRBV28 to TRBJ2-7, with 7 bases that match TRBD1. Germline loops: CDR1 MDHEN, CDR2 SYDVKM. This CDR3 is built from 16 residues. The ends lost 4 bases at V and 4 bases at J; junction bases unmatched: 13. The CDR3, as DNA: TGTGCCAGCAGTTCGCAAGACAGGGCCCCCACGTACGAGCAGTACTTC. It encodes CASSSQDRAPTYEQYF.

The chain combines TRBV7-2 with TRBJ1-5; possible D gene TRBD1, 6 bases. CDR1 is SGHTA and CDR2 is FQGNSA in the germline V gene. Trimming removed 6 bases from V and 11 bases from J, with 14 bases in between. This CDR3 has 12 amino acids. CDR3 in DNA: TGTGCCAGCAGTCCCGGGGGGCCCACCCAGCATTTT. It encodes CASSPGGPTQHF.

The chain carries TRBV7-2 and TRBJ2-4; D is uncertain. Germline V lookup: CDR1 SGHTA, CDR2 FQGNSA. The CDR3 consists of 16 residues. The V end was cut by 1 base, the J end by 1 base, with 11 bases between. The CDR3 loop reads CASSLVQSGAKNIQYF. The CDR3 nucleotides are TGTGCCAGCAGCTTAGTACAGTCCGGGGCCAAAAACATTCAGTACTTC.

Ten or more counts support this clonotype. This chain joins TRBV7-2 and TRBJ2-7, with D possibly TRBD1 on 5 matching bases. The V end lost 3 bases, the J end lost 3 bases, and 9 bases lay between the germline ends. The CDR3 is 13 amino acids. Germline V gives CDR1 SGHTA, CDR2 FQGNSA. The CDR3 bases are TGTGCCAGCAGCTTTGGCACAGGCTACGAGCAGTACTTC. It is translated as CASSFGTGYEQYF.

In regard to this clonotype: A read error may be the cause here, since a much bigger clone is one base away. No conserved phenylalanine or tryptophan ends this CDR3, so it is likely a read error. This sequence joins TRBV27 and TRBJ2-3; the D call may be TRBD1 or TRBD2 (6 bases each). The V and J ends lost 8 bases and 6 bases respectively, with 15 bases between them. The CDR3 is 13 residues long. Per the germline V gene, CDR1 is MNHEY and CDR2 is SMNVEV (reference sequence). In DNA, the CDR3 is TGTGCCAGCGGAGGGGGGCGAGGCGATACGCAGTATTTG. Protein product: CASGGGRGDTQYL.

The CDR3 loop is CASSQGRTAGAEAFF. The DNA of the CDR3 is TGCGCCAGCAGCCAAGGTCGCACCGCGGGGGCTGAAGCTTTCTTT. The V call is TRBV4-3, the J call TRBJ1-1, with D perhaps matching TRBD1 (5 bases). The CDR3 extends over 15 amino acids. V lost 1 base, J lost 6 bases, and 15 bases lay in between. Germline V gene sequence: CDR1 LGHNA, CDR2 YSLEER.

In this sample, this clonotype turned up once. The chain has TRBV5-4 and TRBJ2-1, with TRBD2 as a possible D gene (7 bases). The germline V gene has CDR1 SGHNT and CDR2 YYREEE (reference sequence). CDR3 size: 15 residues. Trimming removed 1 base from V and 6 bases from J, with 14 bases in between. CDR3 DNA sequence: TGTGCCAGCAGCTTGAAGGCGGGGGCCCCCAATGAGCAGTTCTTC. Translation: CASSLKAGAPNEQFF.

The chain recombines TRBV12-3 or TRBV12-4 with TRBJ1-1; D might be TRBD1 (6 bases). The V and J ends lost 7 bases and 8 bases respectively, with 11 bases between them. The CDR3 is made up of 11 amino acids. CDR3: CASTRQEEAFF. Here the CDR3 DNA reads TGTGCCAGCACCCGACAGGAGGAAGCTTTCTTT.

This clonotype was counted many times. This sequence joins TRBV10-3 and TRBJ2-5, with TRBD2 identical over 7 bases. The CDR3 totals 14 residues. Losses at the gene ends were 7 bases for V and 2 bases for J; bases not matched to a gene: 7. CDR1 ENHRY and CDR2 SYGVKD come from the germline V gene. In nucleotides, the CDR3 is TGTGCCATCAATGACGGGACTAAACAAGAGACCCAGTACTTC. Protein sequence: CAINDGTKQETQYF.

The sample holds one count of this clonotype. As DNA, the CDR3 is TGTGCCATCGGGGGGCGATCCGCGGCCACCTTC. This codes for CAIGGRSAATF. This chain uses TRBV10-3 with TRBJ1-2; a possible D gene is TRBD1 (6 bases). Germline V CDR1 and CDR2: ENHRY, SYGVKD. The CDR3 has 11 amino acids. Trimming shortened V by 8 bases and J by 13 bases, and 17 bases separated the two germline ends.

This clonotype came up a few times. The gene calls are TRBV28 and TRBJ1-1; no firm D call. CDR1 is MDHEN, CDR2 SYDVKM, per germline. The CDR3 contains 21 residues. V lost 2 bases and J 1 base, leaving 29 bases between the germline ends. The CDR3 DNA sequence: TGTGCCAGCAGTTTAGGGGTCCGTTACAGTCCCAGTGTAGAGGGGAACACTGAAGCTTTCTTT. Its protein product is CASSLGVRYSPSVEGNTEAFF. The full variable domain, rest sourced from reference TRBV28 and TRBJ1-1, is DVKVTQSSRYLVKRTGEKVFLECVQDMDHENMFWYRQDPGLGLRLIYFSYDVKMKEKGDIPEGYSVSREKKERFSLILESASTNQTSMYLCASSLGVRYSPSVEGNTEAFFGQGTRLTVV.

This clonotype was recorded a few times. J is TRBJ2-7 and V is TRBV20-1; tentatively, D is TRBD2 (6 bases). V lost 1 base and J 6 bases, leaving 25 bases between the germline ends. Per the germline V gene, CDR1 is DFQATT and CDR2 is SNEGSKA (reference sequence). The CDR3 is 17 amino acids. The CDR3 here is CSARGLLEGLLPAEQYF. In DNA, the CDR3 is TGCAGTGCTAGAGGGTTACTTGAGGGACTTCTACCTGCCGAGCAGTACTTC.

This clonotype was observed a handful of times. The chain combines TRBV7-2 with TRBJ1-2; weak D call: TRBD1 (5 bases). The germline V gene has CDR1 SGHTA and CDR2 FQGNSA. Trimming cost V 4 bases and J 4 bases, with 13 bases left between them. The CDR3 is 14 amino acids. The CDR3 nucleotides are TGTGCCAGCAGCTCGGGACCCGCACTCTATGGCTACACCTTC. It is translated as CASSSGPALYGYTF.

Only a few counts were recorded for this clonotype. This CDR3 reads CASSFLGTGSWYEQFF. CDR3 DNA sequence: TGTGCCAGCAGCTTTCTCGGGACAGGGAGCTGGTATGAGCAGTTCTTC. This chain joins TRBV5-5 and TRBJ2-1, with 9 bases aligning to TRBD1. CDR3 size: 16 residues. Germline lookup yields CDR1 SGHKS and CDR2 YYEKEE (reference sequence). The junction had 11 bases not matched to a gene; V was cut back by 2 bases and J by 8 bases.

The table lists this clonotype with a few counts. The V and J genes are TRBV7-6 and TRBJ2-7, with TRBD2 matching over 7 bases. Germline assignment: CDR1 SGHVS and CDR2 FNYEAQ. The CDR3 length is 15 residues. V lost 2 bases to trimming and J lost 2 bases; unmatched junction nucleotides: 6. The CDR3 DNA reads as TGTGCCAGCAGCTTACGACTAGCTCCCACCTACGAGCAGTACTTC. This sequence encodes CASSLRLAPTYEQYF.

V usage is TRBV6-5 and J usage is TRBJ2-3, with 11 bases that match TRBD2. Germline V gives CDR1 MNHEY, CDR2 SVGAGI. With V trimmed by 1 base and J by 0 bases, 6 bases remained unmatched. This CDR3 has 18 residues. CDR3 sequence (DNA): TGTGCCAGCAGTTACTTGGGTAGCGGGGGGGAGAGCACAGATACGCAGTATTTT. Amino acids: CASSYLGSGGESTDTQYF.

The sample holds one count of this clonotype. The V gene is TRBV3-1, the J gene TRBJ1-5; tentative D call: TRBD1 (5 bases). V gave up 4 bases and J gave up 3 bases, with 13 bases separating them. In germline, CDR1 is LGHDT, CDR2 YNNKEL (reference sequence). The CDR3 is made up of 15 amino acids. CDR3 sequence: CASSPGTADNQPQHF. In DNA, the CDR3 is TGTGCCAGCAGCCCCGGGACCGCCGACAATCAGCCCCAGCATTTT.

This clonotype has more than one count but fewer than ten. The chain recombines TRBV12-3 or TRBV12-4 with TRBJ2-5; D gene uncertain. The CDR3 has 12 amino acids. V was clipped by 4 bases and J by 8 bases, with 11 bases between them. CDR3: CASSSQSATQYF. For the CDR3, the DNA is TGTGCCAGCAGTTCCCAGTCCGCTACCCAGTACTTC.

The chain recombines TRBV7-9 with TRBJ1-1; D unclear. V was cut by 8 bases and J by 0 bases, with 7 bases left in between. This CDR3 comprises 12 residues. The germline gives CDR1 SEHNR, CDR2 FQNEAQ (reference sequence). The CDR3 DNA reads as TGTGCCAGCGCCCGCATGAACACTGAAGCTTTCTTT. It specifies CASARMNTEAFF.

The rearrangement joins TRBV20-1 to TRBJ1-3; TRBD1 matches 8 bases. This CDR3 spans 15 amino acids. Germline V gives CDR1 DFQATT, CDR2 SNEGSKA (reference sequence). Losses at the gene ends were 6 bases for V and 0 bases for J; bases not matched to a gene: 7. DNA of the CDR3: TGCAGTGCGCCGGGACAGGAAAACTCTGGAAACACCATATATTTT. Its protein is CSAPGQENSGNTIYF.

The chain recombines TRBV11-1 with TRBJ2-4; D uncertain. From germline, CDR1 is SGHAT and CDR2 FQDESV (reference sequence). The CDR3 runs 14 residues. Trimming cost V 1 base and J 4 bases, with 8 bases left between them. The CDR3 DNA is TGTGCCAGCAGCTTAGGAGGAGTGAAAAACATTCAGTACTTC. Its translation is CASSLGGVKNIQYF.

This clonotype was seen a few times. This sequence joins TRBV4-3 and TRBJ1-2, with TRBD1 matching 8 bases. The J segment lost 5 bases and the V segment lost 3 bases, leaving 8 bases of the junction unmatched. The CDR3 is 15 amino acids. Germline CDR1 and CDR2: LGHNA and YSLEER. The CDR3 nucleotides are TGCGCCAGCAGCCAGGGGACAGGAGGTACTTATGGCTACACCTTC. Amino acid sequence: CASSQGTGGTYGYTF.